This TCR beta chain was sequenced in a study of regulatory T cells in long-lasting Graves disease. Described time point: persistent/refractory GD, antithyroid drugs over 5 years with positive TRAb. PBMC RNA was the source of the TCR library. Around 9.8 milliliters of peripheral blood were taken and placed in EDTA tubes. CDR1 is DFQATT, CDR2 SNEGSKA, per germline (reference sequence). V was clipped by 0 bases and J by 3 bases; unmatched bases: 4. The CDR3 loop spans 15 amino acids. With iRepertoire HTBI primers and Arm-PCR of CDR3 regions, TCR beta libraries were built. TCRdb recomputed calls from the multiplex PCR reads with MiXCR, one row per CDR3 protein. The table lists 400,000 to 600,000 distinct CDR3 sequences, around a fifth of them singletons.

The receptor's source is a female donor with Graves disease. The chain links TRBV20-1 to TRBJ1-1, with 10 bases that match TRBD1. Specimen: peripheral blood mononuclear cells (PBMCs), collected when the disease was refractory, from a patient treated with antithyroid drugs. The CDR3 nucleotides are TGCAGTGCTAGAGATCTTGGACAGGGGGACACTGAAGCTTTCTTT. Residues: CSARDLGQGDTEAFF.